The clone carrying this T cell receptor (beta chain) appeared many times. Time point described: blood at routine non-recurrence follow-up after resection. Unsorted whole RNA of tumor, nontumor lung or frozen PBMC was sequenced. Unique molecular identifiers, one per molecule, were present on every TCR cDNA molecule. TCRdb redid the calling of the 5' RACE reads with MiXCR, one entry per CDR3 protein. The data hold about 52,000 distinct CDR3 sequences, with less than 9.5% observed a single time. The data were taken from a study of spatial heterogeneity in lung cancer. This CDR3 has 15 residues. CDR1 and CDR2 (germline): PRHDT, FYEKMQ (reference sequence). Deletions cut 1 base from V and 3 bases from J, with 13 bases between.

The clonotype originates from a female donor with early-stage non-small cell lung cancer. V gene TRBV13 combines with J gene TRBJ2-7; D perhaps matches TRBD2 (6 bases). Sample: PBMCs, taken at follow-up. The CDR3 loop reads CASSLERRGLYEQYF. CDR3 bases: TGTGCCAGCAGCTTAGAGCGGCGGGGCCTCTACGAGCAGTACTTC.